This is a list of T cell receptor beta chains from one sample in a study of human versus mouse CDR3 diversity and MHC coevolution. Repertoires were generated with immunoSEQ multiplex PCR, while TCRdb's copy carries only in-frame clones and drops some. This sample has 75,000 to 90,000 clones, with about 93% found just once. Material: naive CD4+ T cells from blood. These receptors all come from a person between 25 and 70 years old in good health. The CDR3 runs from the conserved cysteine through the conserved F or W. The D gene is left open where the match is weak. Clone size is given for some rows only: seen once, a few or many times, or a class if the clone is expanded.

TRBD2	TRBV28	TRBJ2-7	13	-	TGTGCCAGTCGGACTAGCGGGTACTACGAGCAGTACTTC	CASRTSGYYEQYF
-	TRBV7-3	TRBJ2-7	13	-	TGTGCCAGCAGCGCTTCAATGACAGCCGAGCAGTACTTC	CASSASMTAEQYF
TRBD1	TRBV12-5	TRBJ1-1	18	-	TGTGCTAGTGGTTTCTTCCGGGCAGAGGGGGCTCGGAACACTGAAGCTTTCTTT	CASGFFRAEGARNTEAFF
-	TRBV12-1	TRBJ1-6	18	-	TGTGCCAGCAGCGAGGGCCCGGGACAGGGGGTTTTTCGGTCACCCCTCCACTTT	CASSEGPGQGVFRSPLHF
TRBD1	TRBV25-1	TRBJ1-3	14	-	TGTGCCAGCAGTTCCCGGACAGGGGCGAACACCATATATTTT	CASSSRTGANTIYF
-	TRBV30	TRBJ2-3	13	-	TGTGCCTGGAGTGCGGTCGCCACAGATACGCAGTATTTT	CAWSAVATDTQYF
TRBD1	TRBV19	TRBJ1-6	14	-	TGTGCCAGTAGCCAGACAGGGGGAAATTCACCCCTCCACTTT	CASSQTGGNSPLHF
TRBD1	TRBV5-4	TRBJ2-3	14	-	TGTGCCAGCAGCTCGACAGGGTTCACAGATACGCAGTATTTT	CASSSTGFTDTQYF
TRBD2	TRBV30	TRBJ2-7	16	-	TGTGCCTGGAGTGTAAAGGGACTAGCGGGAGCAGGTGAGCAGTACTTC	CAWSVKGLAGAGEQYF
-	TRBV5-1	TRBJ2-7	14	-	TGCGCCAGCAGCTTGGTACCCTCTACGGGCGAGCAGTACTTC	CASSLVPSTGEQYF
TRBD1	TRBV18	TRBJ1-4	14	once	TGTGCCAGCTCACCGGACAGGGGAAGCGGAAAACTGTTTTTT	CASSPDRGSGKLFF
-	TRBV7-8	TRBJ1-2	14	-	TGTGCCAGCAGCGGCAGGCGCGGGGACTATGGCTACACCTTC	CASSGRRGDYGYTF
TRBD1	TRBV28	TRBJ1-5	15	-	TGTGCCAGCAGCCAGGGGACAGGGGGCAATCAGCCCCAGCATTTT	CASSQGTGGNQPQHF
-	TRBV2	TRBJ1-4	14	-	TGTGCCAGCAGTGAAAGGTGGGGAGGAGAAAAACTGTTTTTT	CASSERWGGEKLFF
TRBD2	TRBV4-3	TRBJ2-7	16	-	TGCGCCAGCAGCCAAGCCATGGGAGGGGCCGGATACGAGCAGTACTTC	CASSQAMGGAGYEQYF
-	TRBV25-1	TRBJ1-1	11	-	TGTGCCAGCAAGTCGGTGGCTGAAGCTTTCTTT	CASKSVAEAFF
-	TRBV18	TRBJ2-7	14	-	TGTGCCAGCTCACGTGAGGGGGGGCAGGGCGAGCAGTACTTC	CASSREGGQGEQYF
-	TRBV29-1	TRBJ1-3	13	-	TGCAGCGCCGACATGGGCTCTGGAAACACCATATATTTT	CSADMGSGNTIYF
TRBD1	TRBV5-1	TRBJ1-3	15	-	TGCGCCAGCAGCCCGGAGGGGGACAGGGGAAACACCATATATTTT	CASSPEGDRGNTIYF
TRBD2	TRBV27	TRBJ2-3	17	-	TGTGCCAGCAGATTAAGGCTTAGCGGGAAAAGCACAGATACGCAGTATTTT	CASRLRLSGKSTDTQYF
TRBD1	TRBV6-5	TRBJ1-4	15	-	TGTGCCAGCAGTACCCCGGGACAGGGAAATGAAAAACTGTTTTTT	CASSTPGQGNEKLFF
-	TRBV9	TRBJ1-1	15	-	TGTGCCAGCAGCGTAGCAGGGGCGGCGAACACTGAAGCTTTCTTT	CASSVAGAANTEAFF
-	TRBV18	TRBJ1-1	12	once	TGTGCCAGCTCACCCGACAGGACTGAAGCTTTCTTT	CASSPDRTEAFF
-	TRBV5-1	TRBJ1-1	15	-	TGCGCCAGCAGCTTGGCCCCCAGGGAAGGTACTGAAGCTTTCTTT	CASSLAPREGTEAFF
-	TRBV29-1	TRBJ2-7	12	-	TGCAGCGCGACTCGGACAGAATACGAGCAGTACTTC	CSATRTEYEQYF
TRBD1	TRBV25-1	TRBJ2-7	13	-	TGTGCCAGCAGGGGACAGGGGGTCGTCGAGCAGTACTTC	CASRGQGVVEQYF
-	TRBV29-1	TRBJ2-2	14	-	TGCAGCGTTGACCCGGGGTCCTACACCGGGGAGCTGTTTTTT	CSVDPGSYTGELFF
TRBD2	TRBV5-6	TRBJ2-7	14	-	TGTGCCAGCAGTCCTAGCGGGAACGGCTACGAGCAGTACTTC	CASSPSGNGYEQYF
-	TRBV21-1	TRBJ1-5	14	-	TGTGCCAGCAGCCCCGGACAGGGTAGGGATCCCCAGCATTTT	CASSPGQGRDPQHF
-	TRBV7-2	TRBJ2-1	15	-	TGTGCCAGCAGCTCGGCGGGTGGACAGTACAATGAGCAGTTCTTC	CASSSAGGQYNEQFF
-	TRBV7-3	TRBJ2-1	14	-	TGTGCCAGCAGCTTAGGCAGCTCCTACAATGAGCAGTTCTTC	CASSLGSSYNEQFF
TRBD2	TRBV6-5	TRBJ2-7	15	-	TGTGCCAGCAGTCCTACGGGGGGGGGCTCCTACGAGCAGTACTTC	CASSPTGGGSYEQYF
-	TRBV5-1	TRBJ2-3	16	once	TGCGCCAGCAGCCCGAATATGGGGGCGATCACAGATACGCAGTATTTT	CASSPNMGAITDTQYF
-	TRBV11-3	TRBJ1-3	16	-	TGTGCCAGCAGCTTAGGCCCATCGAGCTCTGGAAACACCATATATTTT	CASSLGPSSSGNTIYF
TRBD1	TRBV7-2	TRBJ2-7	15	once	TGTGCCAGCAGCTCGATAGGGACAGGTAGCTACGAGCAGTACTTC	CASSSIGTGSYEQYF
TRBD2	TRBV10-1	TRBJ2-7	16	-	TGCGCCAGCACCCAAAAGACTAGCGGGCTCTCCTACGAGCAGTACTTC	CASTQKTSGLSYEQYF
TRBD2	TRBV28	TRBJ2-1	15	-	TGTGCCAGCAGTTACCGACTAGCTTCTTACAATGAGCAGTTCTTC	CASSYRLASYNEQFF
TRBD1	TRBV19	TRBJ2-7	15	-	TGTGCCAGTAGTATGAATACAGGGGGCTGGTACGAGCAGTACTTC	CASSMNTGGWYEQYF
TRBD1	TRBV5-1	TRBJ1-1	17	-	TGCGCCAGCAGCCCTGGGGACAGGGCCAGAATGAACACTGAAGCTTTCTTT	CASSPGDRARMNTEAFF
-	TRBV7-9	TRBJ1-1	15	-	TGTGCCAGCAGCTCACCCAGGGGACCAAACACTGAAGCTTTCTTT	CASSSPRGPNTEAFF
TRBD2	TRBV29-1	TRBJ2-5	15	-	TGCAGCGTTGAGCTAGCGGGGGGCTTCCAAGAGACCCAGTACTTC	CSVELAGGFQETQYF
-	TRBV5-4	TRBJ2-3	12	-	TGTGCCAGCAGTTCTAGGGGAGATACGCAGTATTTT	CASSSRGDTQYF
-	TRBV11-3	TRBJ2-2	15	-	TGTGCCAGCAGCTTAAACCAGGGGAACACCGGGGAGCTGTTTTTT	CASSLNQGNTGELFF
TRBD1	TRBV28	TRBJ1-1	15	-	TGTGCCAGCAGTTCCCGGACAGGGGAGGGAACTGAAGCTTTCTTT	CASSSRTGEGTEAFF
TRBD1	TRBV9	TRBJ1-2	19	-	TGTGCCAGCAGCGTAGATCCGGGTGACAGGGCGAATTCATATTATGGCTACACCTTC	CASSVDPGDRANSYYGYTF
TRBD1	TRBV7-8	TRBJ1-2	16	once	TGTGCCAGCAGCTTAGGCGGGACAGGGGACAACTATGGCTACACCTTC	CASSLGGTGDNYGYTF
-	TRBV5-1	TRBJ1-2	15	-	TGCGCCAGCTCCGAAACTCCCGTTATTACCTATGGCTACACCTTC	CASSETPVITYGYTF
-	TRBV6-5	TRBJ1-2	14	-	TGTGCCAGCAGTTACTCGACACACCGTTATGGCTACACCTTC	CASSYSTHRYGYTF
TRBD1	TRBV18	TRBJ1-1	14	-	TGTGCCAGCTCACCCGGACAGGGCCTAAGTAAAGCTTTCTTT	CASSPGQGLSKAFF
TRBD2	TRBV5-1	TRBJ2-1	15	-	TGCGCCAGCAGCCGGGGGCTAGCGGGGGCAAATGAGCAGTTCTTC	CASSRGLAGANEQFF
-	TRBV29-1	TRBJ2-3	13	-	TGCAGCGTTGAGAGGGTCGGTACAGATACGCAGTATTTT	CSVERVGTDTQYF
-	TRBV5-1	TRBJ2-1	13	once	TGCGCCAGCAGCTTGGCCGGAGGGAATGAGCAGTTCTTC	CASSLAGGNEQFF
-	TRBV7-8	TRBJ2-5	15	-	TGTGCCAGCAGCTTAAGTAGCCGGGGTCAAGAGACCCAGTACTTC	CASSLSSRGQETQYF
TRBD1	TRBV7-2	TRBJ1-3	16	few	TGTGCCAGCAGCATACGACAGGGGGCGCAGGGAAACACCATATATTTT	CASSIRQGAQGNTIYF
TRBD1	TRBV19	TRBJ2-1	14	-	TGTGCCAGTAGAGTCCAAAGGGACAGCAATGAGCAGTTCTTC	CASRVQRDSNEQFF
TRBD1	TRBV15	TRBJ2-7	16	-	TGTGCCACCAGCACCGAGACAGGGGGCGCAAACTACGAGCAGTACTTC	CATSTETGGANYEQYF
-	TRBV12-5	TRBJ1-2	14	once	TGTGCTAGTGGTTTGGTCGGAGGGAACTATGGCTACACCTTC	CASGLVGGNYGYTF
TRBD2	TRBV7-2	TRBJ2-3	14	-	TGTGCCAGCAGCGTGGGGGGGAGTACAGATACGCAGTATTTT	CASSVGGSTDTQYF
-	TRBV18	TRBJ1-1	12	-	TGTGCCAGCTCACCCGGGGACACTGAAGCTTTCTTT	CASSPGDTEAFF
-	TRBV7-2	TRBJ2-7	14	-	TGTGCCAGCAGCTCACTCCAGGGAATTGTAGAGCAGTACTTC	CASSSLQGIVEQYF